This TCR beta chain was observed in a study of read filtering for tumor transcriptome and immune sequencing. Trimming stripped 2 bases from V and 5 bases from J, with 13 bases between. CDR3 length equals 14 residues. CDR1 is MNHEY and CDR2 is SMNVEV in the germline V gene (reference sequence). Molecular barcoded adaptors covering alpha/delta and beta/gamma chains were used on around 370 ng RNA. MiXCR, run by TCRdb on the reads, gives a single entry per CDR3 protein. The table has around 35,000 distinct CDR3 sequences, 12% to 15% seen once. This clonotype was seen repeatedly, ten times or more. The sample comprised a population of CD138-negative cells sorted from bone marrow. The V gene is TRBV27, the J gene TRBJ2-7; perhaps TRBD1 as D (6 bases). The receptor's source is a donor aged 40 or older with multiple myeloma. CDR3 in DNA: TGTGCCAGCAGTTTAATACAGGGAACCCACGAGCAGTACTTC. Its translation: CASSLIQGTHEQYF.